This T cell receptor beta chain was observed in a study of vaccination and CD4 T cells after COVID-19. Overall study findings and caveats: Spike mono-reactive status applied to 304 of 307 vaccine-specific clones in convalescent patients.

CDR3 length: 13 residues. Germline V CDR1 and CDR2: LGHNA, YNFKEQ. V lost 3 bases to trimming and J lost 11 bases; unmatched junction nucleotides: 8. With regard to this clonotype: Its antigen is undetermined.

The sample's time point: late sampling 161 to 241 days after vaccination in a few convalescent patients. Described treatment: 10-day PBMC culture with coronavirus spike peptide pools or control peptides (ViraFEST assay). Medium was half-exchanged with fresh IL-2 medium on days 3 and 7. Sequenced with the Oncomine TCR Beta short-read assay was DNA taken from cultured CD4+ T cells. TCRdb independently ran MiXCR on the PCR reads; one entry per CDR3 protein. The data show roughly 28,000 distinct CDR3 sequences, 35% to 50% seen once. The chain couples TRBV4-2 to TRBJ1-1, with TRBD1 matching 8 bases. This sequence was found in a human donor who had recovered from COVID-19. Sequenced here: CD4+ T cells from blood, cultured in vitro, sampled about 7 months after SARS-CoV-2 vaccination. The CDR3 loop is CASSQPWDRQAFF. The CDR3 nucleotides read TGTGCCAGCAGCCAGCCGTGGGACAGGCAGGCTTTCTTT.